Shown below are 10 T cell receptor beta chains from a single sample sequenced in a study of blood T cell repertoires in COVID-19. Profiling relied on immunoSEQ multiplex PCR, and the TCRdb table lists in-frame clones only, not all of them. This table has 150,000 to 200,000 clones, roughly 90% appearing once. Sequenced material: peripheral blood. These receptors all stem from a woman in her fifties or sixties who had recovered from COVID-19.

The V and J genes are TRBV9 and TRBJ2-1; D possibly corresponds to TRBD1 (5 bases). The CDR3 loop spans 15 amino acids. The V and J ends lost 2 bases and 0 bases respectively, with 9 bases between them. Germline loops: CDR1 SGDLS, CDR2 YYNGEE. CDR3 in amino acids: CASSVTGSSYNEQFF. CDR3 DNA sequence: TGTGCCAGCAGCGTTACAGGTAGCTCCTACAATGAGCAGTTCTTC.

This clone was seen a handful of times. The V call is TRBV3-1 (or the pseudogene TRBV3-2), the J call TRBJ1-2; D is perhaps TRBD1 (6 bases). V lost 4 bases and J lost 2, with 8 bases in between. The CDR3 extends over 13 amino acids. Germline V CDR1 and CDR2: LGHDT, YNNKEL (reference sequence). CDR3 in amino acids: CASSPGQNYGYTF. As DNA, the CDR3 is TGTGCCAGCAGCCCCGGACAGAACTATGGCTACACCTTC.

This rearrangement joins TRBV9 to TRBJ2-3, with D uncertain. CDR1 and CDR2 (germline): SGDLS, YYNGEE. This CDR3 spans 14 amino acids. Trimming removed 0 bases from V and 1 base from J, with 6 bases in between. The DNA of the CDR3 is TGTGCCAGCAGCGTAGCTCCGGGCACAGATACGCAGTATTTT. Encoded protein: CASSVAPGTDTQYF. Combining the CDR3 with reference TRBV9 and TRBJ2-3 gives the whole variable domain DSGVTQTPKHLITATGQRVTLRCSPRSGDLSVYWYQQSLDQGLQFLIQYYNGEERAKGNILERFSAQQFPDLHSELNLSSLELGDSALYFCASSVAPGTDTQYFGPGTRLTVL.

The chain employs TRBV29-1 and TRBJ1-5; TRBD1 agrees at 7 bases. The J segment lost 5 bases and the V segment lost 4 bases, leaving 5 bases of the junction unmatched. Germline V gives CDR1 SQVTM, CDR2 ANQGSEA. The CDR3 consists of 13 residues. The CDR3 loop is CSVARGPDQPQHF. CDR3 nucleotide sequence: TGCAGCGTTGCGAGGGGGCCGGATCAGCCCCAGCATTTT.

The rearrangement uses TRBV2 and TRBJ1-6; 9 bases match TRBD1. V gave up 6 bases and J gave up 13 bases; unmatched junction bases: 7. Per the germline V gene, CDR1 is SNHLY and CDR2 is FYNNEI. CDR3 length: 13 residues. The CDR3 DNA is TGTGCCAGCAGGGGGGGACAGGGAGAGCCCCTCCACTTT. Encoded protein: CASRGGQGEPLHF.

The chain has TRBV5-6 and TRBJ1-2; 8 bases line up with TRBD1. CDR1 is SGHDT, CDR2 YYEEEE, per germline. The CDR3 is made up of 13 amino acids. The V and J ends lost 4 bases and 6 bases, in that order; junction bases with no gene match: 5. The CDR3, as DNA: TGTGCCAGCAGCAGGCTACAGGGGGATGGCTACACCTTC. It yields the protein CASSRLQGDGYTF.

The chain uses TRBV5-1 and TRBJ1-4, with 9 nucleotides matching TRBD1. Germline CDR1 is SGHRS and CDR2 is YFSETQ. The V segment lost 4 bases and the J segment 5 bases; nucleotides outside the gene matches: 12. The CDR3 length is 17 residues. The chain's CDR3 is CASSAASPGTGNEKLFF. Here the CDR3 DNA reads TGCGCCAGCAGCGCCGCCTCCCCCGGGACAGGGAATGAAAAACTGTTTTTT.

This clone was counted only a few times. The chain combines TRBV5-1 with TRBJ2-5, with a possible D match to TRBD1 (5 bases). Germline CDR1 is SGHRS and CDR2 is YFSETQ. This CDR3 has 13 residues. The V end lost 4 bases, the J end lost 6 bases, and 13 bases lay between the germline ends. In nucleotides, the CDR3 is TGCGCCAGCAGCCCCGGCCAGGGAAAGACCCAGTACTTC. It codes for CASSPGQGKTQYF.

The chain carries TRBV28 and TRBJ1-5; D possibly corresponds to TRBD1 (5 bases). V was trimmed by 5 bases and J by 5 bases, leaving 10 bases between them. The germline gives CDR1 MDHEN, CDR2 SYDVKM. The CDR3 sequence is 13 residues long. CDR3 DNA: TGTGCCAGCAGTGACAGCCAAGATCAGCCCCAGCATTTT. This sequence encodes CASSDSQDQPQHF.

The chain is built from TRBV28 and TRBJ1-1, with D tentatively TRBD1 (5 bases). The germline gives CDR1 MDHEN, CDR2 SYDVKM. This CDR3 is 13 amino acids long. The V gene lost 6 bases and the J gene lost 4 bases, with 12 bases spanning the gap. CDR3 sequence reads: CASRYRRGTEAFF. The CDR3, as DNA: TGTGCCAGCAGATACCGAAGGGGCACTGAAGCTTTCTTT.